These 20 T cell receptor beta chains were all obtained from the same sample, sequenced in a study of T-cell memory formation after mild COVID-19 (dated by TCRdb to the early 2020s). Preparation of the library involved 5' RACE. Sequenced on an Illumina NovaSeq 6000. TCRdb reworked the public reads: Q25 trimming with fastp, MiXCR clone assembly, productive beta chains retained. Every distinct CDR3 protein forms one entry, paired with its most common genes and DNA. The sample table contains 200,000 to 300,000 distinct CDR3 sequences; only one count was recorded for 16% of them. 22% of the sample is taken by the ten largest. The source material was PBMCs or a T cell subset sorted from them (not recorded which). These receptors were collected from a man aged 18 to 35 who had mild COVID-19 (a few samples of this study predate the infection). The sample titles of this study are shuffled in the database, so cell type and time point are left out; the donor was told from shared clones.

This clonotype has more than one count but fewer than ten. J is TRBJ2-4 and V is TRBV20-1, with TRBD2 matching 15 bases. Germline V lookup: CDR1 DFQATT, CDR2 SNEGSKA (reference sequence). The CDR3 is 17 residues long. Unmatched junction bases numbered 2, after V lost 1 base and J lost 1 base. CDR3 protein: CSARGTSGGAAKNIQYF. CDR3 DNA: TGCAGTGCTAGAGGGACTAGCGGGGGGGCTGCCAAAAACATTCAGTACTTC.

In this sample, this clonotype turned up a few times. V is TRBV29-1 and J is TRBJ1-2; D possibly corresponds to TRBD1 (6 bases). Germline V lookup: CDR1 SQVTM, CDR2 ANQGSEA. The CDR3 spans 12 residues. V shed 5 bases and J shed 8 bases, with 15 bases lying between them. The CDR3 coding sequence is TGCAGCGTTACCACAGGGTCTATCGGCTACACCTTC. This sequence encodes CSVTTGSIGYTF.

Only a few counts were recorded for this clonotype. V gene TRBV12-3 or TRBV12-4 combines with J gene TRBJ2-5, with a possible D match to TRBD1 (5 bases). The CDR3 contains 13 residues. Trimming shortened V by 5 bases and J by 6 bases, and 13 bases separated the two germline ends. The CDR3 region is CASSPRAGKTQYF. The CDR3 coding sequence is TGTGCCAGCAGTCCCAGGGCAGGGAAGACCCAGTACTTC.

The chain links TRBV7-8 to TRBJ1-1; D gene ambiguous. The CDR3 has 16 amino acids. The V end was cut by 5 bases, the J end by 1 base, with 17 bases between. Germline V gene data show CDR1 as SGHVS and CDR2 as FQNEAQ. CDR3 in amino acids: CASSPRIGVGNTEAFF. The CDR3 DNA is TGTGCCAGCAGCCCCAGGATCGGCGTAGGGAACACTGAAGCTTTCTTT.

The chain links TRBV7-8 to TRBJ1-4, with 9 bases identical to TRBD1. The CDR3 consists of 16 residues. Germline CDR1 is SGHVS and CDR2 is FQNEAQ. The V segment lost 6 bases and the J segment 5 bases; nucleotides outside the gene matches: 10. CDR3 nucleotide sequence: TGTGCCAGCAGACCCGGACAGGGGATCAAGAATGAAAAACTGTTTTTT. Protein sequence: CASRPGQGIKNEKLFF.

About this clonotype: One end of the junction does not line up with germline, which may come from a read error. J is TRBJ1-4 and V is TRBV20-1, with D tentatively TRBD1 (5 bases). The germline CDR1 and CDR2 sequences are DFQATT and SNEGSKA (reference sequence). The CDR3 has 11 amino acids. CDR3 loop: CSAKGRQEGIF. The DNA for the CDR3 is TGCAGTGCTAAGGGGCGTCAGGAGGGGATTTTT.

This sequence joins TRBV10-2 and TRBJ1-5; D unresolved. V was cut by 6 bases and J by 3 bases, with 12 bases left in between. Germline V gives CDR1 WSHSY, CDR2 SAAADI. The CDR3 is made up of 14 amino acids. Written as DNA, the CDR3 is TGCGCCAGCAGCCTCGGCCAGATCAATCAGCCCCAGCATTTT. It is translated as CASSLGQINQPQHF.

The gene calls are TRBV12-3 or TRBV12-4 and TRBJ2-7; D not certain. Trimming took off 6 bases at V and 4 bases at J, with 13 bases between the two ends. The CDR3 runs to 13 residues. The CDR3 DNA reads TGTGCCAGCAGGTCCGAAGTGCTATACGAGCAGTACTTC. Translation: CASRSEVLYEQYF.

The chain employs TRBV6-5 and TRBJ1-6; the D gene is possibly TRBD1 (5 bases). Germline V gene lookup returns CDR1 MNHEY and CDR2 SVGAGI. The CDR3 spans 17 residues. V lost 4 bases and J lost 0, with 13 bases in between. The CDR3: CASSSPGTSSYNSPLHF. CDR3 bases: TGTGCCAGCAGTTCGCCGGGGACGAGCTCCTATAATTCACCCCTCCACTTT.

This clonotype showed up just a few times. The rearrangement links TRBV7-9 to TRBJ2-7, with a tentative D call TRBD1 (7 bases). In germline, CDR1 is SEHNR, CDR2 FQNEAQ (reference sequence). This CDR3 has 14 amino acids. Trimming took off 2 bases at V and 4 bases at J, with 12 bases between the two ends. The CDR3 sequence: CASSLMAGGYEQYV. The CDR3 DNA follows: TGTGCCAGCAGCTTAATGGCAGGGGGGTACGAGCAGTACGTC.

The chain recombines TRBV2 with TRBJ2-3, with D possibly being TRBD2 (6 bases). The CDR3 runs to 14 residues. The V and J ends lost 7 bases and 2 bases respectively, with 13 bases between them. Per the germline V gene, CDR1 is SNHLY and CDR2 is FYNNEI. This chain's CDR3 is CASMGGLDTDTQYF. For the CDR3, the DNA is TGTGCCAGCATGGGGGGACTTGACACAGATACGCAGTATTTT.

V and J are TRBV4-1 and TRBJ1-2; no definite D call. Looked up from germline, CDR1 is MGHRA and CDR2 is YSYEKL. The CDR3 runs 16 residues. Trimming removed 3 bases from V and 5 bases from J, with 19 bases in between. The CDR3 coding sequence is TGCGCCAGCAGCCATAATTCCTGGGATTTGGATTATGGCTACACCTTC. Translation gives CASSHNSWDLDYGYTF.

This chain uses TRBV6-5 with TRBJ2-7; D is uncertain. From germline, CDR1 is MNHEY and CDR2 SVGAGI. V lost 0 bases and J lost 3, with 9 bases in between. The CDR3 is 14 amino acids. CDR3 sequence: CASSYSTASYEQYF. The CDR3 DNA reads TGTGCCAGCAGTTACTCGACGGCGAGCTACGAGCAGTACTTC.

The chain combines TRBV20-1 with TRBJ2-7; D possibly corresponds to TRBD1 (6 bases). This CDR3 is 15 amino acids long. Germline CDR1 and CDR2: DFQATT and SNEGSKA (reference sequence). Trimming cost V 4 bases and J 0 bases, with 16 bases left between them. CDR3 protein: CSATPRDKTSYEQYF. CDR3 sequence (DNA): TGCAGTGCTACCCCCCGGGACAAGACCTCCTACGAGCAGTACTTC.

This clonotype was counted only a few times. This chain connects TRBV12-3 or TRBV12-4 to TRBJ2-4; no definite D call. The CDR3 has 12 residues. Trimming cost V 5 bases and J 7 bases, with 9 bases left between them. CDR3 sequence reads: CASSPLLNIQYF. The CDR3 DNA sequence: TGTGCCAGCAGTCCACTCCTGAACATTCAGTACTTC.

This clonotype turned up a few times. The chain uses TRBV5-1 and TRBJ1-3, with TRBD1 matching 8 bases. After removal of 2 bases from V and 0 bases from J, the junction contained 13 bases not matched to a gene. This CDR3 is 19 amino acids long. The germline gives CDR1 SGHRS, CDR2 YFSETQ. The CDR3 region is CASSFLAGGIERSGNTIYF. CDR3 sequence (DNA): TGCGCCAGCAGCTTTCTGGCAGGGGGCATCGAACGCTCTGGAAACACCATATATTTT.

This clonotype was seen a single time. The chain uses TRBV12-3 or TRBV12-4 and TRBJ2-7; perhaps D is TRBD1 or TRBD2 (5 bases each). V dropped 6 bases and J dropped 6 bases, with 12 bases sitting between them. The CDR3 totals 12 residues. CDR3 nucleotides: TGTGCCAGCAGCGGGACCTGGGGCGAGCAGTACTTC. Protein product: CASSGTWGEQYF.

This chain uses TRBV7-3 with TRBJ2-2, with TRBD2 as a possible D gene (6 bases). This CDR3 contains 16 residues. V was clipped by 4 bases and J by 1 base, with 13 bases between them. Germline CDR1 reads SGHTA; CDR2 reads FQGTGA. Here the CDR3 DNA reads TGTGCCAGCAGCTCTCGGAGGGGCCTGAACACCGGGGAGCTGTTTTTT. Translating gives CASSSRRGLNTGELFF. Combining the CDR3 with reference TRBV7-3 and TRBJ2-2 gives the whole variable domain GAGVSQTPSNKVTEKGKYVELRCDPISGHTALYWYRQSLGQGPEFLIYFQGTGAADDSGLPNDRFFAVRPEGSVSTLKIQRTERGDSAVYLCASSSRRGLNTGELFFGEGSRLTVL.

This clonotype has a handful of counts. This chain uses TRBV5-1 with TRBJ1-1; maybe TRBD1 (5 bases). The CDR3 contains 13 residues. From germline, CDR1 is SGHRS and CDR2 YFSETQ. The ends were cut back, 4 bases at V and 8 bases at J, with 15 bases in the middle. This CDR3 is CASSATGFQEAFF. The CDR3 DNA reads TGCGCCAGCAGCGCCACAGGCTTTCAAGAAGCTTTCTTT.

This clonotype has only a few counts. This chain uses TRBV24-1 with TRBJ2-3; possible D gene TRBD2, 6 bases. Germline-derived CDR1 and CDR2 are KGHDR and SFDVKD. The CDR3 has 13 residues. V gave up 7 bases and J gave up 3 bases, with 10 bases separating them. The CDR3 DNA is TGTGCCACCAGGGGGCGGGGAACAGATACGCAGTATTTT. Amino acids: CATRGRGTDTQYF.